This is a list of T cell receptor beta chains from one sample in a study of T cells after yellow fever vaccination. TCRdb used MiXCR to reprocess the 5' RACE reads, holding one entry per CDR3 protein. Of under 150,000 distinct CDR3 sequences in the sample, more than 6% were seen once. The specimen was CD4+ T cells sorted from PBMCs, collected 5 days after the yellow fever booster vaccination. The receptors stem from a man aged 25-40 years who received the YFV17D yellow fever vaccine. CDR3s include the opening cysteine and the closing phenylalanine or tryptophan. Each record gives: V gene, clone size, D gene, J gene, CDR3 protein, CDR3 DNA. A D gene is named only where the DNA matches it firmly. Size is omitted from some rows. Given values are once, few, many or a class for expanded clones.

>TRBV7-3|-|-|TRBJ2-5
CASSFKNQETQYF
TGTGCCAGCAGCTTTAAGAACCAAGAGACCCAGTACTTC
>TRBV20-1|few|-|TRBJ2-2
CSARERNTGELFF
TGCAGTGCTAGAGAGCGGAACACCGGGGAGCTGTTTTTT
>TRBV6-1|many|TRBD1|TRBJ2-5
CASSGQGTQTQYF
TGTGCCAGCTCTGGACAGGGAACGCAGACCCAGTACTTC
>TRBV4-3|many|-|TRBJ2-7
CASSQDVQGTYEQYF
TGCGCCAGCAGCCAAGATGTTCAGGGCACCTACGAGCAGTACTTC
>TRBV7-8|few|TRBD2|TRBJ2-3
CASSATSGRGKDTQYF
TGTGCCAGCAGCGCCACTAGCGGGAGAGGGAAAGATACGCAGTATTTT
>TRBV10-3|few|TRBD2|TRBJ2-7
CAIGGTSGNLSYEQYF
TGTGCCATCGGGGGGACTAGCGGGAACCTCTCCTACGAGCAGTACTTC
>TRBV12-3/TRBV12-4|many|-|TRBJ1-6
CASSHTFQRSPLHF
TGTGCCAGCAGTCACACCTTCCAGAGGTCACCCCTCCACTTT
>TRBV20-1|few|-|TRBJ2-1
CSARDRKSYNEQFF
TGCAGTGCTAGAGACCGGAAGTCCTACAATGAGCAGTTCTTC
>TRBV12-3/TRBV12-4|many|-|TRBJ2-5
CASSYSGQTQYF
TGTGCCAGCAGTTACTCTGGACAGACCCAGTACTTC
>TRBV12-3/TRBV12-4|many|-|TRBJ2-3
CASIRRGFTDTQYF
TGTGCCAGCATAAGACGGGGATTTACAGATACGCAGTATTTT
>TRBV29-1|many|TRBD2|TRBJ2-1
CSVLAGVGGGYNEQFF
TGCAGCGTCCTAGCGGGAGTAGGAGGGGGATACAATGAGCAGTTCTTC
>TRBV5-1|many|TRBD2|TRBJ2-3
CASSSSGNTDTQYF
TGCGCCAGCAGCTCTAGCGGGAATACAGATACGCAGTATTTT
>TRBV7-6|many|-|TRBJ2-2
CATRQTNTGELFF
TGTGCCACCCGACAAACGAACACCGGGGAGCTGTTTTTT
>TRBV7-2|many|-|TRBJ2-3
CASSVRGRSTDTQYF
TGTGCCAGCAGCGTCAGGGGCCGCTCCACAGATACGCAGTATTTT
>TRBV7-6|many|-|TRBJ2-3
CASSLVVGANRADTQYF
TGTGCCAGCAGCTTAGTGGTGGGGGCCAACAGGGCAGATACGCAGTATTTT
>TRBV7-8|many|-|TRBJ1-6
CASSAAVTPLHF
TGTGCCAGCAGCGCCGCTGTAACACCCCTCCACTTT
>TRBV7-2|-|-|TRBJ2-5
CASSWTREETQYF
TGTGCCAGCAGCTGGACCAGGGAAGAGACCCAGTACTTC
>TRBV19|many|TRBD1|TRBJ2-5
CASSVGTGVTQETQYF
TGTGCCAGTAGTGTCGGGACAGGGGTCACTCAAGAGACCCAGTACTTC
>TRBV15|-|-|TRBJ2-7
CATSRSHREQYF
TGTGCCACCAGTAGAAGTCACCGCGAGCAGTACTTC
>TRBV7-2|many|-|TRBJ2-7
CASSLVLSVYEQYF
TGTGCCAGCAGCTTAGTGTTGTCCGTCTACGAGCAGTACTTC
>TRBV7-9|many|-|TRBJ2-1
CASGLETVQFF
TGTGCCAGCGGATTGGAGACTGTGCAGTTCTTC
>TRBV20-1|few|-|TRBJ1-5
CSANKMLDQPQHF
TGCAGTGCTAATAAAATGTTGGATCAGCCCCAGCATTTT
>TRBV7-3|many|-|TRBJ2-3
CASSLTGSTDTQYF
TGTGCCAGCAGCTTAACGGGGTCCACAGATACGCAGTATTTT
>TRBV10-2|many|-|TRBJ2-2
CASSRQGMRNTGELFF
TGCGCCAGCAGTAGGCAGGGTATGAGGAACACCGGGGAGCTGTTTTTT
>TRBV28|-|TRBD2|TRBJ2-7
CASFGTSGPYEQYF
TGTGCCAGCTTTGGGACTAGCGGGCCCTACGAGCAGTACTTC
>TRBV18|-|-|TRBJ1-2
CASSPSGNYGYTF
TGTGCCAGCTCACCATCAGGGAACTATGGCTACACCTTC
>TRBV4-2|many|TRBD2|TRBJ2-3
CASSQDWAAGGDTQYF
TGTGCCAGCAGCCAAGATTGGGCAGCGGGAGGGGATACGCAGTATTTT
>TRBV20-1|many|-|TRBJ2-1
CSAARDTTLLDEQFF
TGCAGTGCTGCCCGGGACACTACCCTGTTGGATGAGCAGTTCTTC
>TRBV4-2|-|TRBD1|TRBJ2-7
CASSRAGWGQKSSYEQYF
TGTGCCAGCAGCCGGGCAGGGTGGGGACAGAAGAGCTCCTACGAGCAGTACTTC
>TRBV28|-|-|TRBJ2-1
CASSLLGAYNEQFF
TGTGCCAGCAGTTTACTCGGAGCCTACAATGAGCAGTTCTTC
>TRBV29-1|many|TRBD2|TRBJ2-5
CSVEGLAGSRVETQYF
TGCAGCGTTGAGGGACTAGCGGGTTCCCGGGTTGAGACCCAGTACTTC
>TRBV2|many|TRBD1|TRBJ2-1
CASRQGAKGEQFF
TGTGCCAGCAGGCAGGGGGCGAAGGGTGAGCAGTTCTTC
>TRBV11-3|few|-|TRBJ2-3
CASSVGPTDTQYF
TGTGCCAGCAGCGTCGGCCCCACAGATACGCAGTATTTT
>TRBV2|many|TRBD2|TRBJ2-1
CASSTGGGRSEQFF
TGTGCCAGCAGTACGGGTGGCGGGAGGAGCGAGCAGTTCTTC
>TRBV6-1|-|-|TRBJ2-6
CASSRPLGAPGANVLTF
TGTGCCAGCAGTCGACCCCTGGGGGCTCCCGGGGCCAACGTCCTGACTTTC
>TRBV12-5|many|TRBD2|TRBJ2-1
CASGLVAGGGSEQFF
TGTGCTAGTGGTTTGGTAGCGGGAGGGGGGTCTGAGCAGTTCTTC
>TRBV11-1|-|-|TRBJ2-7
CASSVQNLGADEWYEQYF
TGTGCCAGCAGCGTTCAAAATCTGGGGGCGGACGAGTGGTACGAGCAGTACTTC
>TRBV5-5|many|-|TRBJ2-1
CASSLLTNEQFF
TGTGCCAGCAGCTTGCTCACCAATGAGCAGTTCTTC
>TRBV10-3|many|-|TRBJ1-1
CAIRGGLGGNTEAFF
TGTGCCATCAGGGGAGGACTGGGAGGGAACACTGAAGCTTTCTTT
>TRBV20-1|many|-|TRBJ2-3
CSAIPPTGVTDTQYF
TGCAGTGCTATTCCCCCTACCGGAGTCACAGATACGCAGTATTTT
>TRBV30|many|-|TRBJ1-5
CAWSGGGIRLGYQPQHF
TGTGCCTGGAGTGGGGGGGGTATCCGACTCGGGTATCAGCCCCAGCATTTT
>TRBV12-3/TRBV12-4|many|-|TRBJ1-1
CASIWGANTEAFF
TGTGCCAGCATTTGGGGAGCGAACACTGAAGCTTTCTTT
>TRBV20-1|many|TRBD2|TRBJ2-1
CSAQTSGGRYNEQFF
TGCAGTGCCCAGACGTCGGGAGGGCGCTACAATGAGCAGTTCTTC